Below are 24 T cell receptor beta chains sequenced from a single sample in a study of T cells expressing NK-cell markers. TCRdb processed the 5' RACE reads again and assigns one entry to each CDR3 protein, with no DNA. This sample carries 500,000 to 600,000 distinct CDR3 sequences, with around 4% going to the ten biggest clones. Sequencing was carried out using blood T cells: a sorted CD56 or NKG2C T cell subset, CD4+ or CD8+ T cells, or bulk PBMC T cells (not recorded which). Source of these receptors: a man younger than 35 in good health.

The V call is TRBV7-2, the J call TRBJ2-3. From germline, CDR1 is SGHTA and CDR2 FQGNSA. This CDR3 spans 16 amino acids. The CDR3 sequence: CASSLVGVPSTDTQYF.

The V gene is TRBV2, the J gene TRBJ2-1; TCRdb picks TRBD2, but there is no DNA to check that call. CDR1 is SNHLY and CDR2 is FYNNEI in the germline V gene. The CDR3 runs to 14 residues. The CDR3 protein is CASSPAAGENEQFF.

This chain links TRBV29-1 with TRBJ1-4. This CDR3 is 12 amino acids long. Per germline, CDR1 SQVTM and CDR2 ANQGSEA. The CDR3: CSVHSGNEKLFF. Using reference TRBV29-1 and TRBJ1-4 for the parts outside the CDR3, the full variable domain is SAVISQKPSRDICQRGTSLTIQCQVDSQVTMMFWYRQQPGQSLTLIATANQGSEATYESGFVIDKFPISRPNLTFSTLTVSNMSPEDSSIYLCSVHSGNEKLFFGSGTQLSVL.

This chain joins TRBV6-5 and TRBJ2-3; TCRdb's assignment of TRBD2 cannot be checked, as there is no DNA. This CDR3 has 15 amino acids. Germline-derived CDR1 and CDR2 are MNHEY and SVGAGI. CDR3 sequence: CASSYLASGIDTQYF.

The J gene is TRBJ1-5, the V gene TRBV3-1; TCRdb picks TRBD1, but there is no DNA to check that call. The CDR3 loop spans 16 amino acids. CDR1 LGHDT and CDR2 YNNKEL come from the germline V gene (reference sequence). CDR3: CASSHRDRGGNQPQHF.

The CDR3 spells CASRRQGEKEKLFF. The genes are TRBV6-5 and TRBJ1-4; TCRdb outputs TRBD1, but without DNA this stays unchecked. In germline, CDR1 is MNHEY, CDR2 SVGAGI. This CDR3 spans 14 amino acids.

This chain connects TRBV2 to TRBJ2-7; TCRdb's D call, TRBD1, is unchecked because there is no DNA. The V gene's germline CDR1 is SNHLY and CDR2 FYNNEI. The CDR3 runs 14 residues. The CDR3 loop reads CASSNRDRGHEQYF.

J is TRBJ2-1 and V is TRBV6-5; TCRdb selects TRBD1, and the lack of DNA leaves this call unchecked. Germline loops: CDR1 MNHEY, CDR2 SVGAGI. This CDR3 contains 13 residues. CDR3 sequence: CASSFTGDGEQFF.

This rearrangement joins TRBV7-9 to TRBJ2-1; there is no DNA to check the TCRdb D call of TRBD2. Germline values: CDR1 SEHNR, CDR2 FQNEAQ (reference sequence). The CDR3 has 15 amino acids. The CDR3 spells CASSRAGSLQYEQFF.

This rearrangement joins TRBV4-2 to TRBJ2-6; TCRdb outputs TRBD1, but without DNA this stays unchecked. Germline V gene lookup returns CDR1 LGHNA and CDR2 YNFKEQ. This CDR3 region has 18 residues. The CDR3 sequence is CASSHPGQGATGANVLTF.

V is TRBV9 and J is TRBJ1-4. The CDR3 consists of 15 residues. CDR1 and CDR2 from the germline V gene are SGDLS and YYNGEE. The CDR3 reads CASTASTSTNEKLFF.

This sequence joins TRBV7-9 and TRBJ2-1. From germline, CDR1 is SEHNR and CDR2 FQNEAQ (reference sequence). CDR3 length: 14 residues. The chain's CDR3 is CASSEDSSYNEQFF.

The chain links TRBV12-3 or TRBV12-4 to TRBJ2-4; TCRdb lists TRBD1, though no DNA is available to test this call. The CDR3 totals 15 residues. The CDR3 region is CASSLGPLAKNIQYF.

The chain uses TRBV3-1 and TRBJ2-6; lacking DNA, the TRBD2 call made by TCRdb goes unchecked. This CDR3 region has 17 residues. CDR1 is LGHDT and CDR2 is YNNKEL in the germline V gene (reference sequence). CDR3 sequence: CASSQDSPVSGANVLTF.

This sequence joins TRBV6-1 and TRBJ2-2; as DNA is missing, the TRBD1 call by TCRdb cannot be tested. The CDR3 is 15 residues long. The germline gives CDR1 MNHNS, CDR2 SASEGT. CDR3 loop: CASRTGSPNTGELFF.

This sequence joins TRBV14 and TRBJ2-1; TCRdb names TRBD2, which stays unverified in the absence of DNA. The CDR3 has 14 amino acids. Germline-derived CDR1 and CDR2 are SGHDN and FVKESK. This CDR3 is CASSHGLVPTEQFF.

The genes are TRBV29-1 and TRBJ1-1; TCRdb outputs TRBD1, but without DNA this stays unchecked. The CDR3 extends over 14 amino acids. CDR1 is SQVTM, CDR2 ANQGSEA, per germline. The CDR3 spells CSIRKGDRGAEAFF.

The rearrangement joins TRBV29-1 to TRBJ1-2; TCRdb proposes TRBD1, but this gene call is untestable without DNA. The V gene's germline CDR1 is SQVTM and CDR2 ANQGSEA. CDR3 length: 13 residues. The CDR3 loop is CSVAGPEHYGYTF.

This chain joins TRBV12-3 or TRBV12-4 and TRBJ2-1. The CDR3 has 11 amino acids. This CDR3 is CASSSGLWQFF.

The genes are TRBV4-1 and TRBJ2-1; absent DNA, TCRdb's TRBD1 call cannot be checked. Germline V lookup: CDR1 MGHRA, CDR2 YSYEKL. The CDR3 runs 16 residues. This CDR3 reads CASSQTGGIPYNEQFF.

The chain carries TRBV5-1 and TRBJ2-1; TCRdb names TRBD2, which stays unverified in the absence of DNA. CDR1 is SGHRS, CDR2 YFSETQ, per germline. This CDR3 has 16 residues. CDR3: CASSLETSGRGNEQFF.

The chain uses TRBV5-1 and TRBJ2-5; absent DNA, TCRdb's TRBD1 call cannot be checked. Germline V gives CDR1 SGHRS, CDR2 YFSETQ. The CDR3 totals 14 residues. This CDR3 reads CASSRQGEGETQYF.

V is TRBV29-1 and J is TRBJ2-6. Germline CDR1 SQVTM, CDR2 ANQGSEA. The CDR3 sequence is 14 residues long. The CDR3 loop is CSVILLSGANVLTF.

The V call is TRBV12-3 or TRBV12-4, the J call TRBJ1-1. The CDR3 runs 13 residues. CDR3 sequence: CASNQGGNTEAFF.